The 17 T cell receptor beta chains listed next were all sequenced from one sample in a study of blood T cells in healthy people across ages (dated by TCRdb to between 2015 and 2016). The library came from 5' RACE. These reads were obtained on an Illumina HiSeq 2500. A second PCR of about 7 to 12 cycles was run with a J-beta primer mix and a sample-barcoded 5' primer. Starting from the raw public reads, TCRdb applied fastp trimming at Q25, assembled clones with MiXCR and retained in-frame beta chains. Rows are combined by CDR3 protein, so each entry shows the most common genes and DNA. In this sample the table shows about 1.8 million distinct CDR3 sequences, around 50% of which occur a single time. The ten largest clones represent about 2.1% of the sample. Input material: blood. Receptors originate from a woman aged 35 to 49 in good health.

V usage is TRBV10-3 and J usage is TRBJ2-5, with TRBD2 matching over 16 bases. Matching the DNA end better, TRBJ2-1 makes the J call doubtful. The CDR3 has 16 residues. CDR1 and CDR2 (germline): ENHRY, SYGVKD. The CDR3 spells CAISDHGTSGGAGQFF. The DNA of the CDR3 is TGTGCCATCAGTGACCATGGGACTAGCGGGGGGGCGGGGCAGTTCTTC.

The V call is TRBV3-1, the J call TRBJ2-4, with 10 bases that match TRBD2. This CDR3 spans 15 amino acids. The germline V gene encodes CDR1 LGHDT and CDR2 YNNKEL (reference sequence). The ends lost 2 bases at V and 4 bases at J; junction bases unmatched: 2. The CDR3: CASSQYSGRKNIQYF. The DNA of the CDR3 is TGTGCCAGCAGCCAATATAGCGGGAGGAAAAACATTCAGTACTTC.

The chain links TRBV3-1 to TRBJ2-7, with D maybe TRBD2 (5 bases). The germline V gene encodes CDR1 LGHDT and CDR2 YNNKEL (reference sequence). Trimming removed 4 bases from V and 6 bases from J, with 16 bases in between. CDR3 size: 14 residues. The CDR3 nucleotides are TGTGCCAGCAGCCCATTCAGAAGCGGCGGCGAGCAGTACTTC. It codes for CASSPFRSGGEQYF.

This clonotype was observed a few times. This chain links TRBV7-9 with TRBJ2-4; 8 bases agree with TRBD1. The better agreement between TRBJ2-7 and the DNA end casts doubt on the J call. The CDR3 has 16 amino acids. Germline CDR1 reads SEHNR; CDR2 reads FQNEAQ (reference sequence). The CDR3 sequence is CASSLVAGTGGYEQYF. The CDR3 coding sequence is TGTGCCAGCAGCTTAGTGGCCGGGACAGGTGGCTACGAGCAGTACTTC.

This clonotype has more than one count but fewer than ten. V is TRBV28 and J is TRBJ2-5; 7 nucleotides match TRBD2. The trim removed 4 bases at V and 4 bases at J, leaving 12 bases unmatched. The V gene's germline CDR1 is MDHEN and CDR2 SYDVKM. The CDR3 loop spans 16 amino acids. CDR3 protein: CASSWPSRLAGETQYF. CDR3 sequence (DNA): TGTGCCAGCAGTTGGCCCTCCCGACTAGCCGGAGAGACCCAGTACTTC.

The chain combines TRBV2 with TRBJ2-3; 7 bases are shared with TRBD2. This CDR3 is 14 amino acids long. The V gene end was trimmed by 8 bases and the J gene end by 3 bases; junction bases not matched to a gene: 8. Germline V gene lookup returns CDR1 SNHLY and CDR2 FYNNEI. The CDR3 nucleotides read TGTGCCAGCGCTTGGGAGGGAATAACAGATACGCAGTATTTT. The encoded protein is CASAWEGITDTQYF. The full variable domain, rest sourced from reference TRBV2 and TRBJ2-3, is EPEVTQTPSHQVTQMGQEVILRCVPISNHLYFYWYRQILGQKVEFLVSFYNNEISEKSEIFDDQFSVERPDGSNFTLKIRSTKLEDSAMYFCASAWEGITDTQYFGPGTRLTVL.

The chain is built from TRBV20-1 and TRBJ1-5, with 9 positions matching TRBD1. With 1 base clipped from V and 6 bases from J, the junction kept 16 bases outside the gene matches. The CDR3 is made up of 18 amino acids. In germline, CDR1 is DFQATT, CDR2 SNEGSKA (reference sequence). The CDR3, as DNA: TGCAGTGCTAGAGTTACTTACAGGGGGCTGGTTTTGGGTCAGCCCCAGCATTTT. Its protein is CSARVTYRGLVLGQPQHF.

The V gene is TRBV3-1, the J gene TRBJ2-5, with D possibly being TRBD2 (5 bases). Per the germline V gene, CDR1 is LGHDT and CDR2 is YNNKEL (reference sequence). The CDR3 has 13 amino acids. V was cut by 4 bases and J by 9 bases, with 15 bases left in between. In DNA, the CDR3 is TGTGCCAGCAGCCGAATCGACACGGAGGCCCAGTACTTC. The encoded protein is CASSRIDTEAQYF.

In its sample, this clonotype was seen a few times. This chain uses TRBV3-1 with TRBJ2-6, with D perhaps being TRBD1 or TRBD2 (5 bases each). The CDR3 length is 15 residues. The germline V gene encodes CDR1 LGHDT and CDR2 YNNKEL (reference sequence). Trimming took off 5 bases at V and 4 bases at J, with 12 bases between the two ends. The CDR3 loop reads CASSIGAPGANVLTF. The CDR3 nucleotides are TGTGCCAGCAGCATCGGGGCCCCAGGGGCCAACGTCCTGACTTTC.

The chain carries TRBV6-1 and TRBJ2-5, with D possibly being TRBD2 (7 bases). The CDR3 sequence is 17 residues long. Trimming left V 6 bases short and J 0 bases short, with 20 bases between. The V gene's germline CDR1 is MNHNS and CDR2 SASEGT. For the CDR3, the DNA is TGTGCCAGCAGCGCCCCGTGGGGGGGCGGGTACCAAGAGACCCAGTACTTC. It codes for CASSAPWGGGYQETQYF.

The CDR3 DNA reads TGCGCCAGCAGCCAAGATCGGTCGGGGTTGCCTAATGAAAAACTGTTTTTT. Translated, it gives CASSQDRSGLPNEKLFF. The V gene is TRBV4-3, the J gene TRBJ1-4; D gene uncertain. Germline values: CDR1 LGHNA, CDR2 YSLEER. The CDR3 runs to 17 residues. V was trimmed by 0 bases and J by 3 bases, leaving 14 bases between them.

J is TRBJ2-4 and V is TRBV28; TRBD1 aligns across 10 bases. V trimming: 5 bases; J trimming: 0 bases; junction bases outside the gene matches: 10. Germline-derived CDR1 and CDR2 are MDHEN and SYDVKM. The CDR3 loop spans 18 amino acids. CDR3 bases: TGTGCCAGCAGTGTTACCGGGACAGGGGTTCTAGCCAAAAACATTCAGTACTTC. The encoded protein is CASSVTGTGVLAKNIQYF. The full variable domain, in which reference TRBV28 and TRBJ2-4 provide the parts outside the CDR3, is DVKVTQSSRYLVKRTGEKVFLECVQDMDHENMFWYRQDPGLGLRLIYFSYDVKMKEKGDIPEGYSVSREKKERFSLILESASTNQTSMYLCASSVTGTGVLAKNIQYFGAGTRLSVL.

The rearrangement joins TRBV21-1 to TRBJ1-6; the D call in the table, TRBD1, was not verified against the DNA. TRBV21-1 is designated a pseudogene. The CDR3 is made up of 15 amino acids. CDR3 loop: CASIRGPIYNSPLHF. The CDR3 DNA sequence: TGTGCCAGCATAAGGGGGCCCATTTATAATTCACCCCTCCACTTT.

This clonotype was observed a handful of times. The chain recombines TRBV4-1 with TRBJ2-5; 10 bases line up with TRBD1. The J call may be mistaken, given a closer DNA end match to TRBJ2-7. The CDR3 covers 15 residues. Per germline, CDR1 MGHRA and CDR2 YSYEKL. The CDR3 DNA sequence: TGCGCCAGCAGCCAAGCCGGGGACAGGGGTTCCGAGCAGTACTTC. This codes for CASSQAGDRGSEQYF.

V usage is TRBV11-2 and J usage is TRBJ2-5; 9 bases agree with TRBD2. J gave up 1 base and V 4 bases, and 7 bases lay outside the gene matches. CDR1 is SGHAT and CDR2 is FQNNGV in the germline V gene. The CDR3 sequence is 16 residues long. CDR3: CASSSPTSGPQETQYF. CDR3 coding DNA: TGTGCCAGCAGCTCGCCGACTAGCGGACCCCAAGAGACCCAGTACTTC.

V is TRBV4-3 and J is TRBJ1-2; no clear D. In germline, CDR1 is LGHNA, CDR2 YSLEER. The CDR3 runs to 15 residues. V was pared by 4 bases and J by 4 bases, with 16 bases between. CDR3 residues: CASSPKTQNSYGYTF. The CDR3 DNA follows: TGCGCCAGCAGCCCCAAGACACAGAACTCCTATGGCTACACCTTC.

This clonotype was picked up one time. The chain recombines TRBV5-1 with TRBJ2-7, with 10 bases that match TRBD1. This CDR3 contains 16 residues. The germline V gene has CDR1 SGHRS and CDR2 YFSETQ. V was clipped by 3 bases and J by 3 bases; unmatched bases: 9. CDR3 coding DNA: TGCGCCAGCAGCTCTGATCCCGGGACAGGGGACTACGAGCAGTACTTC. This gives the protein CASSSDPGTGDYEQYF.